The clone carrying this T cell receptor beta chain was found a few times. Antigen specificity is unknown. TCRdb fed the 5' RACE reads into MiXCR, producing one record per CDR3 protein. The sample includes under 500,000 distinct CDR3 sequences, 13% to 15% seen only once; the top ten take 0.8% to 1%. Every donor was a healthy Caucasian. The data derive from a study of identical twins. Whole-study findings and limits: Part of the zero-insertion signal could reflect confounding by invariant MAIT and iNKT cells.

The same sample was also used in a study of yellow fever vaccine responses in identical twins.

Sequencing was done on a sample of CD4+ T cells sorted from blood. The source of this sequence is a young woman in good health.

CDR3 amino acids: CASTPPAGRETQYF. The CDR3 DNA reads as TGCGCCAGCACCCCGCCAGCGGGCAGAGAGACCCAGTACTTC. The gene calls are TRBV5-1 and TRBJ2-5; tentatively, D is TRBD2 (6 bases). Germline V CDR1 and CDR2: SGHRS, YFSETQ. This CDR3 comprises 14 residues. Trimming stripped 6 bases from V and 4 bases from J, with 16 bases between.